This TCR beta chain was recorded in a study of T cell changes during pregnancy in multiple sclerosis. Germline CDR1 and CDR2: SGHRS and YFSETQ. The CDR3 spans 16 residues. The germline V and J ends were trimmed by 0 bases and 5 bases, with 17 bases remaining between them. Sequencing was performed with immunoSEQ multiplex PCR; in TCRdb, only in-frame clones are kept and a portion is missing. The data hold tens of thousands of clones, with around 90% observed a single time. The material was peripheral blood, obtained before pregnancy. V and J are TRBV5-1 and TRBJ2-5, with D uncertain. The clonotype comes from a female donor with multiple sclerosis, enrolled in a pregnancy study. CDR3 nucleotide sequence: TGCGCCAGCAGCTTGGGATCGGGTCACTTCGGGGAGACCCAGTACTTC. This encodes CASSLGSGHFGETQYF.